This T cell receptor beta chain originates from a study of Tregs in tolerant kidney transplant recipients. Turning to the study itself: Recipients received nonmyeloablative bone marrow transplants from related graft donors, with transient mixed chimerism.

This clone is a singleton in its sample. The protocol was immunoSEQ multiplex PCR, while the TCRdb copy is restricted to in-frame clones and leaves out a portion. The sample lists 90,000 to 130,000 clones; almost 90% were seen once. Trimming took 5 bases from V and 4 from J, leaving 12 bases between them. CDR3 length equals 14 residues. CDR1 is SEHNR and CDR2 is FQNEAQ in the germline V gene (reference sequence). The rearrangement links TRBV7-9 to TRBJ2-1; no clear D gene. The source is a human donor who received a combined kidney and bone marrow transplant. Sequenced here: CD4+ T cells from blood, sampled before the transplant. The chain's CDR3 is CASSPNPSYNEQFF. In nucleotides, the CDR3 is TGTGCCAGCAGCCCCAACCCCAGTTACAATGAGCAGTTCTTC.